The clone carrying this T cell receptor (beta chain) has at least ten counts. The antigen remains unidentified. Germline and junction disagree at one end, which may indicate a read error. Germline values: CDR1 SSHAT, CDR2 FNYEAQ (reference sequence). This CDR3 region has 13 residues. With a J-beta primer mix and a sample-barcoded 5' primer, a second PCR ran 7 to 11 cycles. A template-switch adaptor containing 12 random nucleotides labeled each cDNA molecule. No fewer than 3 million CDR3-containing paired-end reads came from each sample. TCRdb re-called the 5' RACE reads through MiXCR, storing one row per CDR3 protein. The sample shows 650,000 to 700,000 distinct CDR3 sequences, about 30% of them seen only once. This sample stems from a study of blood T cells in healthy people across ages. Study-wide results and limits: Older individuals had lower TCR beta diversity per million T cells (the decline was roughly linear).

The specimen was blood. The rearrangement joins TRBV7-7 to TRBJ2-3; 7 bases map to TRBD2. The clonotype was recovered from a woman of 80 years or more in good health. CDR3 coding DNA: TGTGCTAGCAGCTTAGCGGGCAGGGATACGCAGTATTTT. It is translated as CASSLAGRDTQYF.